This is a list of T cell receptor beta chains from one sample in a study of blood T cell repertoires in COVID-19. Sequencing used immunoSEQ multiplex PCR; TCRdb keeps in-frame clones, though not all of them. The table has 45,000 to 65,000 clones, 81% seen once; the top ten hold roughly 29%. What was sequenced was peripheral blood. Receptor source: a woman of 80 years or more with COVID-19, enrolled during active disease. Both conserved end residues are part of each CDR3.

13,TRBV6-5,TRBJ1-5,CASTTGGELPQHF
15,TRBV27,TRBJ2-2,CASSFRLAHTGELFF
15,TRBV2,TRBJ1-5,CASSLTGMGNQPQHF
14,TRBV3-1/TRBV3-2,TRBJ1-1,CASRQVGANTEAFF
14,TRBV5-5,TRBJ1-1,CASSLWGGDTEAFF
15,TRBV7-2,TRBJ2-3,CASSLGLASGNTQYF
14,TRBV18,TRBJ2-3,CASSSVASSDTQYF
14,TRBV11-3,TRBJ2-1,CASSLADGSNEQFF
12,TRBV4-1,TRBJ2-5,CASSGQQETQYF
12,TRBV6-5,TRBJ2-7,CASFRDPYEQYF
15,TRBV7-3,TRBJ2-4,CASSPREGGKNIQYF
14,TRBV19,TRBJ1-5,CASSRTGTYQPQHF
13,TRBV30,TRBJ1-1,CAWTRGLNTEAFF
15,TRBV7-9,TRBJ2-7,CASRKPGQGSDEQYF
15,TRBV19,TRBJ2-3,CASRDRGASTDTQYF
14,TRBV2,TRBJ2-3,CASSVQGAADTQYF
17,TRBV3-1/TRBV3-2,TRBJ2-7,CASSPTRTSGRRDEQYF
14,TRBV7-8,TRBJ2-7,CASSSRTGIYEQYF
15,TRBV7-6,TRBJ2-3,CASSLAHGTADTQYF
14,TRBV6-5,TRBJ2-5,CASRGLAGGETQYF
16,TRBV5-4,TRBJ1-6,CASSSNWDRHNSPLHF